This entry lists 15 T cell receptor beta chains sequenced from one sample in a study of blood T cells in healthy people across ages (dated by TCRdb to about 2015). The library was prepared using 5' RACE. The sequencer listed for this sample is Illumina HiSeq 2500. A second roughly 6 to 11 cycle PCR used a sample-barcoded 5' primer and a J-beta primer mix. The public reads were quality trimmed at Q25 with fastp and then assembled into clones with MiXCR by TCRdb, keeping productive beta chains. Each entry is one CDR3 protein sequence, shown with its most common DNA and genes. Within this sample are hundreds of thousands of distinct CDR3 sequences, with more than 40% of them counted one time only. 30% to 40% of the sample goes to the ten largest clones. Sample: blood. The receptors stem from an older woman in good health.

In its sample, this clonotype was seen many times. This chain uses TRBV7-2 with TRBJ2-1; D remains ambiguous. V was trimmed by 2 bases and J by 8 bases, leaving 10 bases between them. Germline V gene sequence: CDR1 SGHTA, CDR2 FQGNSA. This CDR3 is built from 13 residues. The DNA of the CDR3 is TGTGCCAGCAGCTTACCCCCTAGGGATGAGCAGTTCTTC. This gives the protein CASSLPPRDEQFF.

The rearrangement uses TRBV29-1 and TRBJ2-1, with D possibly TRBD2 on 6 matching bases. With 3 bases removed from V and 0 bases from J, the gap between germline ends came to 12 bases. This CDR3 is built from 15 residues. Per the germline V gene, CDR1 is SQVTM and CDR2 is ANQGSEA. The CDR3 sequence is CSVEGEVSSYNEQFF. CDR3 DNA sequence: TGCAGCGTTGAGGGGGAGGTCAGCTCCTACAATGAGCAGTTCTTC.

This clonotype has only one observation. Its ends do not fully match the called genes, so a read error is possible. The V call is TRBV7-2, the J call TRBJ2-6, with a tentative D call TRBD1 (5 bases). Germline V CDR1 and CDR2: SGHTA, FQGNSA. The CDR3 spans 11 residues. This chain's CDR3 is CASSGANVPTF. The CDR3, as DNA: TGTGCGAGCTCTGGGGCCAACGTCCCGACTTTC.

V is TRBV29-1 and J is TRBJ1-1; a weak D match, TRBD1 (5 bases). The CDR3 has 11 residues. Trimming pared 6 bases from V and 3 bases from J, leaving 8 bases between. Germline values: CDR1 SQVTM, CDR2 ANQGSEA. CDR3: CSVRGDTEAFF. The CDR3 bases are TGCAGCGTGCGGGGGGACACTGAAGCTTTCTTT.

In its sample, this clonotype was seen many times. This chain uses TRBV7-2 with TRBJ2-7, with 7 bases matching TRBD1. V shed 5 bases and J 3 bases; nucleotides not matched to a gene: 4. The germline V gene has CDR1 SGHTA and CDR2 FQGNSA. This CDR3 contains 13 residues. The CDR3: CASSEGQLYEQYF. DNA for the CDR3: TGTGCCAGCAGCGAGGGACAGCTCTACGAGCAGTACTTC. Based on the CDR3 plus reference TRBV7-2 and TRBJ2-7, the full variable domain is GAGVSQSPSNKVTEKGKDVELRCDPISGHTALYWYRQSLGQGLEFLIYFQGNSAPDKSGLPSDRFSAERTGGSVSTLTIQRTQQEDSAVYLCASSEGQLYEQYFGPGTRLTVT.

This clonotype was detected a few times. The J gene is TRBJ2-3, the V gene TRBV6-2 or TRBV6-3; D gene unclear. Germline assignment: CDR1 MNHEY and CDR2 SVGEGT. This CDR3 is built from 13 residues. The V gene lost 4 bases and the J gene lost 5 bases, with 10 bases spanning the gap. The CDR3 nucleotides are TGTGCCAGCAGTTGGCAGTTTGGAGATACGCAGTATTTT. It encodes CASSWQFGDTQYF.

The chain uses TRBV18 and TRBJ2-1; TRBD2 matches at 7 bases. Losses at the gene ends were 3 bases for V and 4 bases for J; bases not matched to a gene: 9. This CDR3 is built from 16 residues. CDR1 is KGHSH, CDR2 LQKENI, per germline. This chain's CDR3 is CASSPFDGGGYNEQFF. As DNA, the CDR3 is TGTGCCAGCTCACCCTTCGATGGGGGAGGGTACAATGAGCAGTTCTTC.

J is TRBJ2-3 and V is TRBV15, with 10 positions matching TRBD2. The CDR3 sequence is 15 residues long. Looked up from germline, CDR1 is LNHNV and CDR2 is YYDKDF (reference sequence). Trimming cost V 5 bases and J 5 bases; bases outside gene matches: 7. DNA for the CDR3: TGTGCCACCAGCGTGTTGCCTAGCGGGAGAGATACGCAGTATTTT. Protein: CATSVLPSGRDTQYF.

This clonotype has more than one count but fewer than ten. The V call is TRBV20-1, the J call TRBJ2-1, with D tentatively TRBD2 (5 bases). Trimming pared 5 bases from V and 5 bases from J, leaving 16 bases between. Looked up from germline, CDR1 is DFQATT and CDR2 is SNEGSKA (reference sequence). CDR3 length: 14 amino acids. The CDR3 sequence is CSAPESGLNNEQFF. The CDR3, as DNA: TGCAGTGCTCCAGAGAGCGGCTTGAACAATGAGCAGTTCTTC.

The chain recombines TRBV28 with TRBJ2-4; D is undetermined. Germline values: CDR1 MDHEN, CDR2 SYDVKM. The CDR3 is 13 amino acids. Trimming took 5 bases from V and 8 from J, leaving 13 bases between them. The CDR3 region has the DNA TGTGCCAGCAGTGTAGATGGAGAGGACATTCAGTACTTC. Translation: CASSVDGEDIQYF.

This clonotype was observed a handful of times. The chain is built from TRBV21-1 and TRBJ2-5; TRBD1 is taken as the D call from the table, unchecked against the DNA. The end of the DNA fits TRBJ2-7 better, so the J call may be wrong. TRBV21-1 is recorded as a pseudogene. This CDR3 region has 17 residues. CDR3 sequence: CASSKGEKGVKVYEQYF. The CDR3 region has the DNA TGTGCCAGCAGCAAAGGAGAGAAGGGGGTGAAGGTCTACGAGCAGTACTTC.

The genes are TRBV4-2 and TRBJ2-5; 13 bases are a match to TRBD2. CDR1 is LGHNA and CDR2 is YNFKEQ in the germline V gene. The trim removed 4 bases at V and 5 bases at J, leaving 7 bases unmatched. This CDR3 comprises 16 residues. The CDR3 DNA is TGTGCCAGCAGCCGCGGACTAGCGGGAGTTGAGGAGACCCAGTACTTC. Amino acid sequence: CASSRGLAGVEETQYF.

A few counts support this clonotype. The chain has TRBV7-9 and TRBJ2-7, with TRBD2 identical over 8 bases. The junction had 8 bases not matched to a gene; V was cut back by 3 bases and J by 1 base. CDR1 and CDR2 from the germline V gene are SEHNR and FQNEAQ (reference sequence). The CDR3 contains 16 residues. Written as DNA, the CDR3 is TGTGCCAGCAGCTTCTCTGTGGTAGCGGGGTCCTACGAGCAGTACTTC. It encodes CASSFSVVAGSYEQYF.

This clonotype has a single count. One end of the junction varies from germline; a read error may be responsible. This CDR3 reads CASSRQRSGASVLTF. CDR3 nucleotide sequence: TGTGCCAGCAGTCGACAGCGCTCTGGGGCCAGCGTCCTGACTTTC. The chain couples TRBV2 to TRBJ2-6; a weak D match, TRBD1 (5 bases). The germline gives CDR1 SNHLY, CDR2 FYNNEI. There are 15 residues in the CDR3.

The table lists this clonotype with a few counts. The rearrangement uses TRBV11-1 and TRBJ1-2, with 8 bases identical to TRBD1. Germline V gene data show CDR1 as SGHAT and CDR2 as FQDESV (reference sequence). The CDR3 consists of 13 residues. The J segment lost 6 bases and the V segment lost 4 bases, leaving 4 bases of the junction unmatched. The DNA of the CDR3 is TGTGCCAGCAGCTATGGACAGGGAGATGGCTACACCTTC. Translation: CASSYGQGDGYTF.